Shown below are 14 T cell receptor beta chains from a single sample sequenced in a study of T-cell reconstitution after alpha-beta-depleted transplantation in children. Unique molecular identifiers were used in preparing the TCRbeta library. TCRdb passed the PCR reads through MiXCR, listing each CDR3 protein once. The sample holds about 260,000 distinct CDR3 sequences, 11% seen once. Sample: peripheral blood, taken 180 days after TCRalphabeta/CD19-depleted stem cell transplant. The receptors here all came from a male patient between 2 and 15 years old who had a stem cell transplant for chronic granulomatous disease, so the T cells may come from the graft donor.

This clonotype was seen many times. This chain joins TRBV7-9 and TRBJ2-3, with no clear D. V lost 3 bases to trimming and J lost 3 bases, with 10 bases between them. Germline V gives CDR1 SEHNR, CDR2 FQNEAQ (reference sequence). The CDR3 covers 14 residues. The CDR3 reads CASSFGMNTDTQYF. Written as DNA, the CDR3 is TGTGCCAGCAGCTTCGGCATGAATACAGATACGCAGTATTTT.

In this sample, this clonotype turned up many times. CDR3 sequence reads: CASSPLETRGGYTF. The DNA of the CDR3 is TGTGCCAGCTCACCGCTCGAGACGAGGGGTGGCTACACCTTC. The rearrangement joins TRBV18 to TRBJ1-2; D possibly corresponds to TRBD1 (5 bases). In germline, CDR1 is KGHSH, CDR2 LQKENI. The V end was cut by 3 bases, the J end by 7 bases, with 15 bases between. The CDR3 has 14 amino acids.

At least ten counts were recorded for this clonotype. This rearrangement joins TRBV29-1 to TRBJ2-7, with TRBD2 identical over 9 bases. CDR1 and CDR2 (germline): SQVTM, ANQGSEA. The length of the CDR3 is 15 residues. The V and J ends lost 6 bases and 6 bases, in that order; junction bases with no gene match: 15. The CDR3: CSVQAGGLTTREQYF. The CDR3 DNA reads TGCAGCGTCCAAGCGGGGGGCCTGACAACACGCGAGCAGTACTTC.

There are many counts of this clonotype. The conserved final phenylalanine or tryptophan is absent from the CDR3, which likely points to a read error. The limits of the CDR3 on the DNA are not certain, so only TCRdb's listed CDR3 is given. V gene TRBV4-3 combines with J gene TRBJ2-1; the table names TRBD1, a call not compared with the DNA. Germline V gene sequence: CDR1 LGHNA, CDR2 YSLEER. Ends included, the CDR3 has 13 residues. CDR3 in amino acids: CASSNSGAGGVYY.

This clonotype was seen at least ten times. V and J are TRBV7-2 and TRBJ2-3; 9 bases line up with TRBD1. Germline CDR1 is SGHTA and CDR2 is FQGNSA. Trimming cost V 5 bases and J 3 bases; bases outside gene matches: 6. The CDR3 runs to 15 residues. The CDR3 protein is CASSRPGQGTDTQYF. As DNA, the CDR3 is TGTGCCAGCAGCCGGCCGGGACAGGGAACAGATACGCAGTATTTT.

This clonotype showed up just a few times. The chain recombines TRBV10-3 with TRBJ2-3; D remains unclear. Trimming took off 6 bases at V and 4 bases at J, with 5 bases between the two ends. Germline CDR1 ENHRY, CDR2 SYGVKD. This CDR3 contains 11 residues. CDR3 nucleotides: TGTGCCATCAGCTCCTCAGATACGCAGTATTTT. It encodes CAISSSDTQYF.

This clonotype was counted a few times. J is TRBJ1-3 and V is TRBV11-2, with D tentatively TRBD1 (5 bases). The germline V gene has CDR1 SGHAT and CDR2 FQNNGV. Trimming left V 5 bases short and J 0 bases short, with 17 bases between. This CDR3 contains 17 residues. The DNA for the CDR3 is TGTGCCAGCAGCGTCCAGGGTAATATTCGCTCTGGAAACACCATATATTTT. Translated: CASSVQGNIRSGNTIYF. Using reference TRBV11-2 and TRBJ1-3 for the parts outside the CDR3, the full variable domain is EAGVAQSPRYKIIEKRQSVAFWCNPISGHATLYWYQQILGQGPKLLIQFQNNGVVDDSQLPKDRFSAERLKGVDSTLKIQPAKLEDSAVYLCASSVQGNIRSGNTIYFGEGSWLTVV.

A remark on this clonotype: This may be a read error: a much more frequent sequence differs by one nucleotide. The chain couples TRBV5-1 to TRBJ2-7; 9 bases match TRBD2. This CDR3 is built from 16 residues. The germline CDR1 and CDR2 sequences are SGHRS and YFSETQ. CDR3 residues: CASSFGDSGRGYELYF. In nucleotides, the CDR3 is TGCGCCAGCAGCTTTGGGGATAGCGGGAGAGGCTACGAGCTGTACTTC. Based on the CDR3 plus reference TRBV5-1 and TRBJ2-7, the full variable domain is KAGVTQTPRYLIKTRGQQVTLSCSPISGHRSVSWYQQTPGQGLQFLFEYFSETQRNKGNFPGRFSGRQFSNSRSEMNVSTLELGDSALYLCASSFGDSGRGYELYFGPGTRLTVT.

This clonotype was recorded many times. This chain connects TRBV7-2 to TRBJ2-7, with 13 bases aligning to TRBD2. CDR3 size: 14 residues. CDR1 is SGHTA and CDR2 is FQGNSA in the germline V gene. V lost 8 bases to trimming and J lost 5 bases; unmatched junction nucleotides: 6. In nucleotides, the CDR3 is TGTGCCAGCGGCTGGACTAGCGGGAGTCACGAGCAGTACTTC. It translates to CASGWTSGSHEQYF.

There are many counts of this clonotype. This chain links TRBV7-9 with TRBJ1-4, with D possibly TRBD1 on 6 matching bases. There are 14 residues in the CDR3. V shed 5 bases and J shed 8 bases, with 15 bases lying between them. CDR1 and CDR2 (germline): SEHNR, FQNEAQ (reference sequence). This chain's CDR3 is CASSPTNRDEKLFF. Written as DNA, the CDR3 is TGTGCCAGCAGCCCAACGAACAGGGACGAAAAACTGTTTTTT.

This clonotype was picked up many times. The rearrangement joins TRBV12-3 or TRBV12-4 to TRBJ2-1; D is ambiguous. This CDR3 comprises 11 residues. The V and J ends lost 6 bases and 4 bases respectively, with 4 bases between them. CDR3 residues: CASSSYNEQFF. The DNA for the CDR3 is TGTGCCAGCAGCTCGTACAATGAGCAGTTCTTC.

In its sample, this clonotype was seen many times. The rearrangement joins TRBV5-1 to TRBJ2-3, with D perhaps TRBD1 or TRBD2 (5 bases each). This CDR3 contains 15 residues. Trimming shortened V by 4 bases and J by 6 bases, and 18 bases separated the two germline ends. Looked up from germline, CDR1 is SGHRS and CDR2 is YFSETQ. The CDR3: CASSPGTPEGDTQYF. Here the CDR3 DNA reads TGCGCCAGCAGCCCAGGGACCCCCGAAGGCGATACGCAGTATTTT.

Many counts were recorded for this clonotype. This chain connects TRBV29-1 to TRBJ2-3; 7 nucleotides align to TRBD1. The germline V gene encodes CDR1 SQVTM and CDR2 ANQGSEA. Trimming cost V 4 bases and J 6 bases; bases outside gene matches: 1. The CDR3 is 11 residues long. The DNA for the CDR3 is TGCAGCGTTGGCAGGGGGGATACGCAGTATTTT. Amino acid sequence: CSVGRGDTQYF.

This clonotype came up many times. V is TRBV20-1 and J is TRBJ1-2; 7 nucleotides align to TRBD1. The CDR3 runs 12 residues. CDR1 is DFQATT and CDR2 is SNEGSKA in the germline V gene (reference sequence). V trimming: 6 bases; J trimming: 3 bases; junction bases outside the gene matches: 4. The CDR3 DNA reads TGCAGTGCGAGCAGGGGGGACTATGGCTACACCTTC. This translates into CSASRGDYGYTF.